A selection of T cell receptor beta chains follows, all from one sample in a study of beta chain features in type 1 diabetes. Generated by immunoSEQ multiplex PCR, the TCRdb table keeps only in-frame clones and is missing some. This table has about 620,000 clones, 15% to 17% appearing once. Source material: naive CD4+ T cells from blood. These receptor sequences come from a man between 18 and 35 years old in good health. The CDR3 runs from the conserved cysteine through the conserved F or W. D genes are given only for firm matches. Where a row states a size, it is once, few, many or the class of an expanded clone; other rows omit it.

V gene	CDR3 length	clone size	D gene	J gene	CDR3 protein	CDR3 DNA
TRBV7-9	17	few	-	TRBJ2-3	CASSLGLTGGGTDTQYF	TGTGCCAGCAGCTTAGGTCTCACAGGTGGTGGGACAGATACGCAGTATTTT
TRBV7-9	14	-	-	TRBJ1-1	CASSPQVQNTEAFF	TGTGCCAGCAGCCCCCAGGTACAGAACACTGAAGCTTTCTTT
TRBV15	18	few	TRBD1	TRBJ2-6	CATSREGQGAGGANVLTF	TGTGCCACCAGCAGAGAAGGACAGGGGGCAGGTGGGGCCAACGTCCTGACTTTC
TRBV4-3	13	-	-	TRBJ2-2	CASSQDPRAELFF	TGCGCCAGCAGCCAAGATCCCAGGGCTGAGCTGTTTTTT
TRBV5-1	14	-	-	TRBJ1-1	CASRRDMQNTEAFF	TGCGCCTCCCGGCGGGACATGCAGAACACTGAAGCTTTCTTT
TRBV7-9	14	few	-	TRBJ2-1	CASSLNSQINEQFF	TGTGCCAGCAGCTTAAATAGCCAGATCAATGAGCAGTTCTTC
TRBV15	14	-	-	TRBJ1-2	CATSRDVVNYGYTF	TGTGCCACCAGCAGAGATGTTGTCAACTATGGCTACACCTTC
TRBV10-3	15	few	-	TRBJ1-4	CAISDVGTSNEKLFF	TGTGCCATCAGTGATGTGGGGACCTCTAATGAAAAACTGTTTTTT
TRBV4-1	14	few	-	TRBJ2-7	CASSQDPKGYEQYF	TGCGCCAGCAGCCAAGATCCGAAGGGTTACGAGCAGTACTTC
TRBV15	15	few	-	TRBJ1-3	CATRGWSDSGNTIYF	TGTGCCACCAGAGGATGGTCAGACTCTGGAAACACCATATATTTT
TRBV6-5	15	few	-	TRBJ1-1	CASSFGRLTNTEAFF	TGTGCCAGCAGTTTTGGACGACTGACGAACACTGAAGCTTTCTTT
TRBV7-9	13	-	-	TRBJ1-3	CASNQGSGNTIYF	TGTGCCAGCAACCAGGGTTCCGGAAACACCATATATTTT
TRBV15	16	-	TRBD1	TRBJ1-2	CATSRGRTGGVDGYTF	TGTGCCACCAGCAGAGGACGGACAGGGGGCGTGGATGGCTACACCTTC
TRBV21-1	17	-	-	TRBJ2-3	CASSVSRGDPCTDTQYF	TGTGCCAGCAGCGTTTCCAGGGGAGACCCTTGCACAGATACGCAGTATTTT
TRBV7-2	15	-	-	TRBJ2-7	CASRDPGLGRYEQYF	TGTGCCAGCAGGGACCCCGGGTTGGGACGTTACGAGCAGTACTTC
TRBV15	15	-	-	TRBJ1-1	CATSSSLYGRAEAFF	TGTGCCACCAGCAGTTCTCTCTATGGTCGGGCTGAAGCTTTCTTT
TRBV7-2	12	few	-	TRBJ1-2	CASSQTGYGYTF	TGTGCCAGCAGCCAGACGGGATATGGCTACACCTTC
TRBV5-1	18	few	-	TRBJ2-4	CASSLALLGTIAKNIQYF	TGCGCCAGCAGCTTGGCCTTGTTGGGGACAATAGCCAAAAACATTCAGTACTTC
TRBV29-1	14	few	TRBD1	TRBJ2-1	CSAKTRTGANEQFF	TGCAGCGCCAAGACGAGGACAGGGGCCAATGAGCAGTTCTTC
TRBV18	14	-	-	TRBJ2-2	CASSPAGNTGELFF	TGTGCCAGCTCACCCGCGGGGAACACCGGGGAGCTGTTTTTT
TRBV5-6	16	-	TRBD1	TRBJ2-3	CASSLVDRGLTDTQYF	TGTGCCAGCAGCTTGGTGGACAGGGGTCTCACAGATACGCAGTATTTT
TRBV30	16	-	-	TRBJ2-1	CAWNLGGPSSYNEQFF	TGTGCCTGGAATCTCGGAGGGCCCAGCTCCTACAATGAGCAGTTCTTC
TRBV6-5	12	-	-	TRBJ1-2	CASSLDHYGYTF	TGTGCCAGCAGCCTCGACCACTATGGCTACACCTTC
TRBV19	12	few	-	TRBJ2-7	CASSISGYEQYF	TGTGCCAGTAGTATCTCGGGCTACGAGCAGTACTTC
TRBV7-2	17	few	TRBD2	TRBJ2-2	CASSITLAGGPTGELFF	TGTGCCAGCAGCATAACACTAGCGGGAGGGCCAACTGGGGAGCTGTTTTTT
TRBV7-2	14	few	-	TRBJ2-7	CASSLGQTTYEQYF	TGTGCCAGCAGCTTAGGCCAGACTACCTACGAGCAGTACTTC
TRBV7-2	15	few	-	TRBJ2-5	CASSLPPRAGRGQYF	TGTGCCAGCAGTCTACCTCCTCGCGCAGGGCGGGGCCAGTACTTC
TRBV5-1	15	-	-	TRBJ2-7	CASSLSGKSSYEQYF	TGCGCCAGCAGCTTGTCGGGGAAAAGCTCCTACGAGCAGTACTTC
TRBV2	15	-	-	TRBJ2-1	CASRGLRGPLHEQFF	TGTGCCAGCAGGGGCCTCAGGGGCCCTCTCCATGAGCAGTTCTTC
TRBV4-1	15	-	TRBD1	TRBJ2-7	CASRRLQGARYEQYF	TGCGCCAGCAGACGCCTACAGGGGGCTAGGTACGAGCAGTACTTC
TRBV5-4	13	-	-	TRBJ1-1	CASSLVRSTEAFF	TGTGCCAGCAGCTTGGTTCGGTCCACTGAAGCTTTCTTT
TRBV4-2	16	few	-	TRBJ2-6	CASSQFEGTGANVLTF	TGTGCCAGCAGCCAATTCGAGGGGACTGGGGCCAACGTCCTGACTTTC
TRBV6-5	16	once	TRBD2	TRBJ2-7	CASSYSIAGGAYEQYF	TGTGCCAGCAGTTACTCGATTGCGGGAGGTGCCTACGAGCAGTACTTC
TRBV9	17	-	TRBD2	TRBJ2-7	CASSPRAGTGTSHEQYF	TGTGCCAGCAGCCCACGGGCCGGGACCGGGACTAGCCACGAGCAGTACTTC
TRBV6-6	14	few	TRBD1	TRBJ1-2	CASRPGTGNYGYTF	TGTGCCAGCCGTCCCGGGACAGGGAACTATGGCTACACCTTC
TRBV5-1	17	-	TRBD2	TRBJ2-1	CASSLASAGTGTDEQFF	TGCGCCAGCAGCTTGGCCTCAGCGGGAACCGGGACCGATGAGCAGTTCTTC
TRBV2	12	few	-	TRBJ2-7	CASSTNSYEQYF	TGTGCCAGCAGTACCAACTCCTACGAGCAGTACTTC
TRBV28	12	few	-	TRBJ1-1	CASTRGEGEAFF	TGTGCCAGCACCCGGGGGGAAGGTGAAGCTTTCTTT
TRBV5-1	15	few	TRBD2	TRBJ2-5	CASSLAPGGQETQYF	TGCGCCAGCAGCTTGGCCCCCGGGGGGCAAGAGACCCAGTACTTC
TRBV7-9	12	few	-	TRBJ2-1	CASSVPVGEQFF	TGTGCCAGCAGCGTGCCGGTCGGTGAGCAGTTCTTC
TRBV30	12	few	-	TRBJ2-7	CAWSGFSYEQYF	TGTGCCTGGAGCGGGTTCTCCTACGAGCAGTACTTC
TRBV10-3	13	-	-	TRBJ1-2	CAISESTLYGYTF	TGTGCCATCAGTGAGTCGACTCTCTATGGCTACACCTTC
TRBV9	13	-	-	TRBJ2-6	CASRTSGANVLTF	TGTGCCAGCAGAACATCTGGGGCCAACGTCCTGACTTTC
TRBV18	14	-	-	TRBJ1-2	CASSPQASNYGYTF	TGTGCCAGCTCACCGCAGGCCAGTAACTATGGCTACACCTTC
TRBV7-9	15	many	TRBD1	TRBJ2-7	CASSPGTGGKDEQYF	TGTGCCAGCAGCCCGGGGACAGGGGGCAAGGATGAGCAGTACTTC
TRBV10-3	14	-	TRBD1	TRBJ2-7	CAISLGQGGYEQYF	TGTGCCATCAGTCTGGGACAGGGCGGTTACGAGCAGTACTTC
TRBV7-3	13	-	-	TRBJ1-1	CASSLMTDTEAFF	TGTGCCAGCAGCTTAATGACTGACACTGAAGCTTTCTTT
TRBV7-9	17	few	-	TRBJ2-1	CASSPRLMDGRYNEQFF	TGTGCCAGCAGCCCCCGCCTTATGGACGGAAGATACAATGAGCAGTTCTTC
TRBV28	15	-	TRBD1	TRBJ1-1	CASSAQGTSNTEAFF	TGTGCCAGCAGTGCACAGGGGACCTCGAACACTGAAGCTTTCTTT
TRBV27	14	-	TRBD1	TRBJ1-2	CASSFSRGLFGYTF	TGTGCCAGCAGTTTTTCCAGGGGGCTCTTTGGCTACACCTTC
TRBV10-3	11	once	-	TRBJ1-2	CAISVKEGYTF	TGTGCCATCAGTGTTAAAGAAGGCTACACCTTC
TRBV6-1	16	-	TRBD2	TRBJ2-3	CASSERPSGSTDTQYF	TGTGCCAGCAGTGAACGGCCTAGCGGGAGCACAGATACGCAGTATTTT
TRBV28	18	-	TRBD2	TRBJ2-4	CASSLIGGRGASKNIQYF	TGTGCCAGCAGTTTGATCGGTGGGAGGGGCGCGTCCAAAAACATTCAGTACTTC